The count of the clone carrying this TCR beta chain is one. Its antigen is unidentified. Some clones are missing from TCRdb's copy, which holds only in-frame ones; the method was immunoSEQ multiplex PCR. The sample includes more than 40,000 clones, more than 65% of them seen just once. This specimen belongs to a study of vaccination effects on CD4 cells after COVID-19. Antigen-specific CD4+ T cell clonotypes were called by their expansion after viral peptide-pool culture in ViraFEST. After about 10 days in culture, the CD4+ T cells were isolated. Nucleocapsid antibodies stayed negative before and after vaccination, showing no earlier SARS-CoV-2 infection. This material consisted of CD4+ T cells from PBMCs cultured with HCoV-NL63 spike peptides, taken before COVID-19 vaccination. The TCR originated in a human donor who received a COVID-19 vaccine.

The CDR3 DNA is TGTGCTAGTGGTTTGGTTCCGACAGCCACTGAAGCTTTCTTT. This codes for CASGLVPTATEAFF. V gene TRBV12-5 combines with J gene TRBJ1-1, with D maybe TRBD1 (5 bases). Germline values: CDR1 LGHNT, CDR2 FRNRAP. The CDR3 runs to 14 residues. Trimming removed 0 bases from V and 4 bases from J, with 9 bases in between. The entire variable domain, with the rest obtained from reference TRBV12-5 and TRBJ1-1, is as follows: DARVTQTPRHKVTEMGQEVTMRCQPILGHNTVFWYRQTMMQGLELLAYFRNRAPLDDSGMPKDRFSAEMPDATLATLKIQPSEPRDSAVYFCASGLVPTATEAFFGQGTRLTVV.